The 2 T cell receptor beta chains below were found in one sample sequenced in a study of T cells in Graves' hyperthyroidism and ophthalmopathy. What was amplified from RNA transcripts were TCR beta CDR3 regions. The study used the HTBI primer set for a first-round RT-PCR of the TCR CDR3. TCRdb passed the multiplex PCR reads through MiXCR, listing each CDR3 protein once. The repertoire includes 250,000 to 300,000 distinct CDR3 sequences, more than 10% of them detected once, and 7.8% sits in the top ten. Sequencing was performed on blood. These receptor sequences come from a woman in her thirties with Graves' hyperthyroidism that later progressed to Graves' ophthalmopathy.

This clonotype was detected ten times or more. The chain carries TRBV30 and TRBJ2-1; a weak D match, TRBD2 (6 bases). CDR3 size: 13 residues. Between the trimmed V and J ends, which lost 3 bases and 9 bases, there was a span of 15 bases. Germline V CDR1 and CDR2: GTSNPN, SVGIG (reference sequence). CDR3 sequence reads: CAWRPLGGGEQFF. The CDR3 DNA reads TGTGCCTGGAGGCCCTTGGGGGGTGGTGAGCAGTTCTTC.

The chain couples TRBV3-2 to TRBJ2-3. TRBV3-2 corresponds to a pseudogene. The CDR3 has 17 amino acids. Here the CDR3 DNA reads TGTGCCAGCAGCCAAGATCTTCAAAGGCCATTCACAGATACGCAGTATTTT. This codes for CASSQDLQRPFTDTQYF.